The 28 T cell receptor beta chains below come from one sample, sequenced in a study of blood T cell repertoires in COVID-19. This table comes from immunoSEQ multiplex PCR, and its TCRdb copy is limited to in-frame clones, with some not included. The profile shows tens of thousands of clones, 60% to 80% of them singletons. Sequenced: peripheral blood. The receptors derive from an older woman with acute or convalescent COVID-19.

This clone was detected only once. The CDR3 here is CASRGGSAGELFF. The CDR3 DNA reads as TGTGCCAGCAGAGGGGGCTCAGCCGGGGAGCTGTTTTTT. The J gene is TRBJ2-2, the V gene TRBV7-3, with 7 bases lining up with TRBD1. Losses at the gene ends were 6 bases for V and 6 bases for J; bases not matched to a gene: 4. The CDR3 runs 13 residues. Germline V gene data show CDR1 as SGHTA and CDR2 as FQGTGA.

V is TRBV19 and J is TRBJ2-5, with 12 bases lining up with TRBD2. V shed 5 bases and J 5 bases; nucleotides not matched to a gene: 9. Germline-derived CDR1 and CDR2 are LNHDA and SQIVND (reference sequence). This CDR3 region has 16 residues. CDR3 in amino acids: CASSPGLAGRQETQYF. As DNA, the CDR3 is TGTGCCAGTAGTCCCGGACTAGCGGGACGTCAGGAGACCCAGTACTTC. Variable domain in full (rest from reference TRBV19 and TRBJ2-5): DGGITQSPKYLFRKEGQNVTLSCEQNLNHDAMYWYRQDPGQGLRLIYYSQIVNDFQKGDIAEGYSVSREKKESFPLTVTSAQKNPTAFYLCASSPGLAGRQETQYFGPGTRLLVL.

V is TRBV11-2 and J is TRBJ1-4, with TRBD1 matching over 8 bases. This CDR3 spans 14 amino acids. The germline V gene encodes CDR1 SGHAT and CDR2 FQNNGV. The J segment lost 7 bases and the V segment lost 2 bases, leaving 3 bases of the junction unmatched. The CDR3 reads CASSLQGASEKLFF. CDR3 DNA: TGTGCCAGCAGCTTACAGGGGGCTTCTGAAAAACTGTTTTTT.

This chain uses TRBV5-6 with TRBJ2-7; TRBD2 matches at 8 bases. Germline values: CDR1 SGHDT, CDR2 YYEEEE. V was clipped by 4 bases and J by 3 bases; unmatched bases: 6. The CDR3 has 14 amino acids. The CDR3 bases are TGTGCCAGCAGCCCGGGAGGGCTAGTCTACGAGCAGTACTTC. It translates to CASSPGGLVYEQYF.

This clone appeared a single time. J is TRBJ1-4 and V is TRBV28, with a tentative D call TRBD1 (6 bases). V lost 6 bases, J lost 5 bases, and 16 bases lay in between. The CDR3 has 15 residues. Germline CDR1 is MDHEN and CDR2 is SYDVKM. The CDR3 protein is CASSPPPGTNEKLFF. DNA of the CDR3: TGTGCCAGCAGCCCCCCTCCAGGGACAAATGAAAAACTGTTTTTT. Filled out from reference TRBV28 and TRBJ1-4, the complete variable domain reads DVKVTQSSRYLVKRTGEKVFLECVQDMDHENMFWYRQDPGLGLRLIYFSYDVKMKEKGDIPEGYSVSREKKERFSLILESASTNQTSMYLCASSPPPGTNEKLFFGSGTQLSVL.

This clone was counted once. V usage is TRBV6-6 and J usage is TRBJ1-6; 7 bases map to TRBD1. The CDR3 loop spans 14 amino acids. Per the germline V gene, CDR1 is MNHNY and CDR2 is SVGAGI (reference sequence). The V and J ends lost 5 bases and 10 bases, in that order; junction bases with no gene match: 8. As DNA, the CDR3 is TGTGCCAGCAGTCCCAACGCAGGGGGATCACCCCTCCACTTT. Its translation is CASSPNAGGSPLHF.

This rearrangement joins TRBV28 to TRBJ1-5, with 8 bases matching TRBD1. Trimming took 3 bases from V and 6 from J; bases not matched to a gene: 10. The germline V gene has CDR1 MDHEN and CDR2 SYDVKM. This CDR3 is built from 16 residues. CDR3 sequence (DNA): TGTGCCAGCAGTTTTCGGGTTCAGGGGGCTAGTCAGCCCCAGCATTTT. This encodes CASSFRVQGASQPQHF.

The table lists this clone with a count of one. The chain combines TRBV5-1 with TRBJ2-1, with 7 bases that match TRBD2. CDR3 length equals 13 residues. V lost 5 bases to trimming and J lost 7 bases; unmatched junction nucleotides: 6. Germline loops: CDR1 SGHRS, CDR2 YFSETQ. The CDR3 loop reads CASSPEGGNEQFF. In DNA form, the CDR3 reads TGCGCCAGCAGTCCCGAGGGAGGGAATGAGCAGTTCTTC.

The J gene is TRBJ1-4, the V gene TRBV30; TRBD1 agrees at 7 bases. V lost 2 bases, J lost 3 bases, and 6 bases stayed unmatched. Germline loops: CDR1 GTSNPN, CDR2 SVGIG (reference sequence). The CDR3 length is 15 residues. As DNA, the CDR3 is TGTGCCTGGAGTATAACCGGGACAGCTAATGAAAAACTGTTTTTT. This encodes CAWSITGTANEKLFF.

The chain joins TRBV6-1 to TRBJ1-1; D gene unclear. This CDR3 region has 14 residues. The V gene lost 1 base and the J gene lost 7 bases, with 13 bases spanning the gap. Germline assignment: CDR1 MNHNS and CDR2 SASEGT. The chain's CDR3 is CASSEVGDGGEAFF. The CDR3 nucleotides read TGTGCCAGCAGTGAAGTAGGAGACGGAGGTGAAGCTTTCTTT.

This chain joins TRBV29-1 and TRBJ1-2; no clear D. The length of the CDR3 is 12 residues. Trimming cost V 3 bases and J 0 bases, with 5 bases left between them. Germline V CDR1 and CDR2: SQVTM, ANQGSEA. The CDR3 here is CSVEASNYGYTF. The DNA of the CDR3 is TGCAGCGTTGAGGCTTCTAACTATGGCTACACCTTC. The full variable domain, completed using reference TRBV29-1 and TRBJ1-2, is SAVISQKPSRDICQRGTSLTIQCQVDSQVTMMFWYRQQPGQSLTLIATANQGSEATYESGFVIDKFPISRPNLTFSTLTVSNMSPEDSSIYLCSVEASNYGYTFGSGTRLTVV.

V usage is TRBV18 and J usage is TRBJ1-1; 10 positions agree with TRBD1. The CDR3 spans 18 residues. Trimming at V came to 3 bases and at J to 0 bases, leaving 10 bases not matched to a gene. Germline V gene lookup returns CDR1 KGHSH and CDR2 LQKENI. DNA of the CDR3: TGTGCCAGCTCACCGACCTTGGGACAGGGGCGAATGAACACTGAAGCTTTCTTT. This translates into CASSPTLGQGRMNTEAFF.

This sequence joins TRBV5-1 and TRBJ1-2; 8 nucleotides match TRBD1. The ends lost 4 bases at V and 2 bases at J; junction bases unmatched: 10. This CDR3 spans 16 amino acids. The germline V gene encodes CDR1 SGHRS and CDR2 YFSETQ. The CDR3: CASSPGTGPVNYGYTF. CDR3 DNA: TGCGCCAGCAGCCCAGGGACAGGCCCAGTCAACTATGGCTACACCTTC.

The chain uses TRBV29-1 and TRBJ1-1; D ambiguous. This CDR3 is built from 13 residues. The germline V gene encodes CDR1 SQVTM and CDR2 ANQGSEA. Trimming removed 6 bases from V and 2 bases from J, with 13 bases in between. The CDR3 DNA reads TGCAGCGTAGAGACACATTCTAACACTGAAGCTTTCTTT. Encoded protein: CSVETHSNTEAFF.

This rearrangement joins TRBV2 to TRBJ2-3, with 7 nucleotides matching TRBD2. This CDR3 comprises 14 residues. Germline lookup yields CDR1 SNHLY and CDR2 FYNNEI. The V segment lost 6 bases and the J segment 2 bases; nucleotides outside the gene matches: 5. CDR3 sequence (DNA): TGTGCCAGCAGGTACCTAGCGGACACAGATACGCAGTATTTT. Its translation: CASRYLADTDTQYF.

The chain employs TRBV6-1 and TRBJ1-5, with 8 positions matching TRBD1. The CDR3 sequence is 15 residues long. V dropped 0 bases and J dropped 7; count of bases not matched to a gene: 5. CDR1 MNHNS and CDR2 SASEGT come from the germline V gene. The CDR3 reads CASSEARDRRQPQHF. The CDR3 DNA is TGTGCCAGCAGTGAAGCGCGGGACAGGAGACAGCCCCAGCATTTT.

The V gene is TRBV7-2, the J gene TRBJ2-2; 7 bases match TRBD2. Germline V gene data show CDR1 as SGHTA and CDR2 as FQGNSA. The CDR3 is 15 residues long. Unmatched junction bases numbered 7, after V lost 5 bases and J lost 4 bases. As DNA, the CDR3 is TGTGCCAGCAGCCACCCGGGGGGTATCACCGGGGAGCTGTTTTTT. It specifies CASSHPGGITGELFF.

The V and J genes are TRBV7-8 and TRBJ1-5, with 8 bases aligning to TRBD1. The CDR3 totals 15 residues. Germline V gene lookup returns CDR1 SGHVS and CDR2 FQNEAQ. The V segment lost 3 bases and the J segment 4 bases; nucleotides outside the gene matches: 5. For the CDR3, the DNA is TGTGCCAGCAGCTTCTGGGGACAGGCGAATCAGCCCCAGCATTTT. As protein: CASSFWGQANQPQHF. The full variable domain, its missing parts supplied by reference TRBV7-8 and TRBJ1-5, is GAGVSQSPRYKVAKRGQDVALRCDPISGHVSLFWYQQALGQGPEFLTYFQNEAQLDKSGLPSDRFFAERPEGSVSTLKIQRTQQEDSAVYLCASSFWGQANQPQHFGDGTRLSIL.

The J gene is TRBJ2-1, the V gene TRBV28; TRBD2 matches at 7 bases. There are 15 residues in the CDR3. The J segment lost 5 bases and the V segment lost 1 base, leaving 5 bases of the junction unmatched. CDR1 and CDR2 (germline): MDHEN, SYDVKM. The CDR3 sequence is CASSLFPRGDNEQFF. The CDR3 coding sequence is TGTGCCAGCAGTTTATTCCCCCGGGGGGACAATGAGCAGTTCTTC.

This clone was seen just once. The CDR3 spells CASSAGTAPHQPQHF. CDR3 DNA: TGTGCCAGCAGCGCGGGGACAGCTCCCCATCAGCCCCAGCATTTT. V and J are TRBV5-4 and TRBJ1-5, with 7 bases fitting TRBD1. This CDR3 has 15 residues. Losses at the gene ends were 4 bases for V and 5 bases for J; bases not matched to a gene: 9. CDR1 is SGHNT and CDR2 is YYREEE in the germline V gene (reference sequence).

The V gene is TRBV5-5, the J gene TRBJ2-3; perhaps TRBD2 as D (5 bases). Trimming stripped 6 bases from V and 3 bases from J, with 17 bases between. Germline V gene sequence: CDR1 SGHKS, CDR2 YYEKEE (reference sequence). The CDR3 has 15 amino acids. As DNA, the CDR3 is TGTGCCAGCAAGACCTTCGGGGTAGGGACAGATACGCAGTATTTT. Its protein product is CASKTFGVGTDTQYF.

The chain employs TRBV2 and TRBJ2-7; tentatively, D is TRBD1 (5 bases). CDR3 size: 15 residues. Trimming removed 5 bases at V and 2 bases at J, with 16 bases between. Germline V lookup: CDR1 SNHLY, CDR2 FYNNEI. CDR3 region: CASSPKTDLAYEQYF. CDR3 DNA sequence: TGTGCCAGCAGTCCCAAGACAGACCTAGCCTACGAGCAGTACTTC.

A note on this clone: Germline is not matched at one junction end, which may reflect a read error. The chain carries TRBV5-4 and TRBJ2-7, with 9 bases matching TRBD1. The CDR3 loop spans 14 amino acids. Germline CDR1 and CDR2: SGHNT and YYREEE (reference sequence). The DNA of the CDR3 is TGTGCCAGCAGCTCCGGGACAGGGTCCTTCGAGCAGTACTTC. The encoded protein is CASSSGTGSFEQYF. Filled out from reference TRBV5-4 and TRBJ2-7, the complete variable domain reads ETGVTQSPTHLIKTRGQQVTLRCSSQSGHNTVSWYQQALGQGPQFIFQYYREEENGRGNFPPRFSGLQFPNYSSELNVNALELDDSALYLCASSSGTGSFEQYFGPGTRLTVT.

V and J are TRBV6-1 and TRBJ1-2; 12 nucleotides line up with TRBD1. In germline, CDR1 is MNHNS, CDR2 SASEGT. The CDR3 totals 16 residues. With 3 bases clipped from V and 6 bases from J, the junction kept 8 bases outside the gene matches. CDR3 in amino acids: CASSDPGTGGRDGYTF. The CDR3 coding sequence is TGTGCCAGCAGTGATCCCGGGACAGGGGGCCGAGATGGCTACACCTTC.

The chain uses TRBV7-3 and TRBJ2-1, with TRBD1 matching over 7 bases. This CDR3 comprises 13 residues. Trimming cost V 8 bases and J 2 bases; bases outside gene matches: 3. Per germline, CDR1 SGHTA and CDR2 FQGTGA. The CDR3 region is CASLGQPYNEQFF. In nucleotides, the CDR3 is TGTGCCAGCCTGGGACAGCCCTACAATGAGCAGTTCTTC.

The V gene is TRBV5-1, the J gene TRBJ1-2, with 7 bases that match TRBD1. The V gene's germline CDR1 is SGHRS and CDR2 YFSETQ. The trim removed 1 base at V and 5 bases at J, leaving 5 bases unmatched. This CDR3 has 14 residues. Here the CDR3 DNA reads TGCGCCAGCAGCTTGACAGGGGAGTCTTATGGCTACACCTTC. Protein: CASSLTGESYGYTF.

The chain is built from TRBV7-9 and TRBJ1-6; D call uncertain. CDR1 is SEHNR, CDR2 FQNEAQ, per germline (reference sequence). This CDR3 spans 12 amino acids. Trimming removed 5 bases at V and 10 bases at J, with 9 bases between. CDR3 in DNA: TGTGCCAGCAGCCACAACGAATCACCCCTCCACTTT. Its protein product is CASSHNESPLHF.

This chain uses TRBV19 with TRBJ1-1; 11 bases are shared with TRBD1. The CDR3 totals 15 residues. Looked up from germline, CDR1 is LNHDA and CDR2 is SQIVND (reference sequence). Germline trimming cut 4 bases from V and 0 bases from J; bases unmatched to any gene: 1. CDR3 coding DNA: TGTGCCAGTAGTACGGACAGGGGGCTGAACACTGAAGCTTTCTTT. Amino acid sequence: CASSTDRGLNTEAFF.